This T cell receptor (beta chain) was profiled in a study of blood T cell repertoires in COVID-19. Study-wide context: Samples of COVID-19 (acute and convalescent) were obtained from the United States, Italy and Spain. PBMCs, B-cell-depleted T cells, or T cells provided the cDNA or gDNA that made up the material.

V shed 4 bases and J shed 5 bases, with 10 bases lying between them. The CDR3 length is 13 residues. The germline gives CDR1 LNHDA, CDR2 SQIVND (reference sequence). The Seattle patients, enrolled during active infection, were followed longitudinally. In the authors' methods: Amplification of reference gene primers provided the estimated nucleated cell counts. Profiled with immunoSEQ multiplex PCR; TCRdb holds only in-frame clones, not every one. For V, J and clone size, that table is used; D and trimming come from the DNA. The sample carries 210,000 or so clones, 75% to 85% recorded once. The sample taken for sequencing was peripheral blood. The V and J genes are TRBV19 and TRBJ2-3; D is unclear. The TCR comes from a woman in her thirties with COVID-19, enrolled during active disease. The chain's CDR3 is CASSTRHGDTQYF. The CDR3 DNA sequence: TGTGCCAGTAGTACCCGACACGGAGATACGCAGTATTTT.